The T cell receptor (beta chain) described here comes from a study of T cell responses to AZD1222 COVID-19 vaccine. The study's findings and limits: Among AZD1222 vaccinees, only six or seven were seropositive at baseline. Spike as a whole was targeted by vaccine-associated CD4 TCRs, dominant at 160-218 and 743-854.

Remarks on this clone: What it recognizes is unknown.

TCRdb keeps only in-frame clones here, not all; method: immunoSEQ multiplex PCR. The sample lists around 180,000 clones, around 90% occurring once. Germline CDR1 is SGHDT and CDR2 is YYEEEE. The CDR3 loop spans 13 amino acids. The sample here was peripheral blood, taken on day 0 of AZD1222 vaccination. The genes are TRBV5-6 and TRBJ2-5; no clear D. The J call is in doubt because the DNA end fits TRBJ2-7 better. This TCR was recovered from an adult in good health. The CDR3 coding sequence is TGTGCCAGCAGCTTGTGGGGATCCTACGAGCAGTACTTC. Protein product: CASSLWGSYEQYF.